This TCR beta chain was recovered during a study of blood T cell repertoires in COVID-19. The overall study: From the United States, Italy and Spain came samples of acute and convalescent COVID-19. PBMCs, B-cell-depleted T cells, or T cells were the source of the cDNA or gDNA that made up the material.

The V segment lost 4 bases and the J segment 2 bases; nucleotides outside the gene matches: 5. The CDR3 loop spans 14 amino acids. Germline V gene sequence: CDR1 SNHLY, CDR2 FYNNEI. Authors' data handling: Cell counts per sample came from amplifying reference gene primers. Here immunoSEQ multiplex PCR was the method, and the copy in TCRdb shows in-frame clones only, minus some. That table supplies the V and J calls and clone size; D and trimming were determined from the DNA. The sample lists about 200,000 clones; approximately 88% were seen once. The source of this sequence is a man between 40 and 49 years old with acute or convalescent COVID-19. Source material: peripheral blood. V is TRBV2 and J is TRBJ2-7; 7 nucleotides agree with TRBD1. The CDR3 loop reads CASSVGTEAYEQYF. CDR3 DNA: TGTGCCAGCAGTGTTGGGACAGAAGCCTACGAGCAGTACTTC.